This T cell receptor (beta chain) was captured in a study of cytomegalovirus exposure and HLA in healthy donors. This clone was picked up one time. The data were produced by immunoSEQ multiplex PCR, yet TCRdb's version contains in-frame clones alone and is incomplete. The table has fewer than 120,000 clones, roughly 89% seen once. The sequencing input was PBMCs. The sequence was obtained from a woman aged 18-29 years in good health and CMV-seronegative.

CDR3 DNA sequence: TGTGCCAGCAGCCCACTCCTCGGGAGGGGTTCCCACGAGCAGTACTTC. Its protein is CASSPLLGRGSHEQYF. The V call is TRBV14, the J call TRBJ2-7; 8 nucleotides agree with TRBD2. In germline, CDR1 is SGHDN, CDR2 FVKESK. V lost 4 bases to trimming and J lost 5 bases; unmatched junction nucleotides: 13. The CDR3 consists of 16 residues.